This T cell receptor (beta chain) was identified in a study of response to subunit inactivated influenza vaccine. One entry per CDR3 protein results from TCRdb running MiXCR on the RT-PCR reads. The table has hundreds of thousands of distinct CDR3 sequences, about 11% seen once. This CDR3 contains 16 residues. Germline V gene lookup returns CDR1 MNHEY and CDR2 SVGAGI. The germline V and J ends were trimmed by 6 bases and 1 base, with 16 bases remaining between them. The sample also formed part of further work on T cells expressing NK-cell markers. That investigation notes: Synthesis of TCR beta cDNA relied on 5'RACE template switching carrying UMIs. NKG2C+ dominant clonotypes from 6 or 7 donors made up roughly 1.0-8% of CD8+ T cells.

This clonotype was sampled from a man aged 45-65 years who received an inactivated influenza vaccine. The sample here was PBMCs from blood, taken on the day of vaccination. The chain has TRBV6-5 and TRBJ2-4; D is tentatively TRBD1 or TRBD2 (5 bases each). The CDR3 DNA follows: TGTGCCAGCAGCCACTTGAGGGGCTTGGCCAAAAACATTCAGTACTTC. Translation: CASSHLRGLAKNIQYF.